Below, 7 T cell receptor beta chains from the same sample are listed, as sequenced in a study of T cell repertoires in cytomegalovirus infection. TCRdb used MiXCR to reprocess the reads, holding one entry per CDR3 protein. The sample holds about 700,000 distinct CDR3 sequences; roughly 33% are singletons and the top ten take 15% to 20%. The antigens these receptors bind are not known. The sequenced sample was cultured PBMCs, obtained from culture after CMV antigen stimulation. These receptors all come from a human donor in good health (CMV status not recorded). Some clones in this sample may be carry-over from other donors' samples.

The rearrangement uses TRBV12-3 or TRBV12-4 and TRBJ2-5; tentative D call: TRBD2 (5 bases). The CDR3 has 12 residues. V was clipped by 5 bases and J by 7 bases, with 11 bases between them. The CDR3 coding sequence is TGTGCCAGCAGTGAGACGAGGGCGACCCAGTACTTC. The encoded protein is CASSETRATQYF.

J is TRBJ2-1 and V is TRBV12-3 or TRBV12-4; 7 positions match TRBD2. Trimming removed 6 bases from V and 13 bases from J; junction bases left unmatched: 9. The CDR3 runs to 12 residues. The CDR3 reads CASSWDREEQFF. CDR3 nucleotide sequence: TGTGCCAGCAGCTGGGACCGGGAGGAACAGTTCTTC.

For this clonotype: Its ends do not fully match the called genes, so a read error is possible. This rearrangement joins TRBV28 to TRBJ2-7; D remains ambiguous. Germline loops: CDR1 MDHEN, CDR2 SYDVKM. The CDR3 is 14 amino acids. CDR3 nucleotides: TGTGCCCGCAGTTCAGTGTCCCAACACTACGAGCAGTACTTC. It specifies CARSSVSQHYEQYF. Using reference TRBV28 and TRBJ2-7 for the parts outside the CDR3, the full variable domain is DVKVTQSSRYLVKRTGEKVFLECVQDMDHENMFWYRQDPGLGLRLIYFSYDVKMKEKGDIPEGYSVSREKKERFSLILESASTNQTSMYLCARSSVSQHYEQYFGPGTRLTVT.

V usage is TRBV11-2 and J usage is TRBJ2-1, with TRBD2 matching 7 bases. This CDR3 is built from 15 residues. In germline, CDR1 is SGHAT, CDR2 FQNNGV. Trimming at V came to 5 bases and at J to 5 bases, leaving 9 bases not matched to a gene. The CDR3 protein is CASSPSGLGNNEQFF. CDR3 DNA sequence: TGTGCCAGCAGCCCCTCAGGACTAGGTAACAATGAGCAGTTCTTC.

This chain links TRBV19 with TRBJ1-1, with 9 bases that match TRBD1. This CDR3 has 13 residues. After removal of 8 bases from V and 5 bases from J, the junction contained 6 bases not matched to a gene. Germline CDR1 is LNHDA and CDR2 is SQIVND (reference sequence). CDR3 bases: TGTGCCAGTCGGACAGGGGTAAAGACTGAAGCTTTCTTT. This encodes CASRTGVKTEAFF.

The chain couples TRBV6-5 to TRBJ1-1; TRBD1 agrees at 12 bases. The ends lost 5 bases at V and 3 bases at J; junction bases unmatched: 7. Germline CDR1 and CDR2: MNHEY and SVGAGI. The CDR3 is 16 amino acids. The CDR3 here is CASSAGTGGAYTEAFF. CDR3 in DNA: TGTGCCAGCAGTGCCGGGACAGGGGGCGCGTACACTGAAGCTTTCTTT.

This clonotype came up many times. V gene TRBV7-8 combines with J gene TRBJ1-2, with a tentative D call TRBD1 (5 bases). The CDR3 is 13 amino acids. The V end lost 0 bases, the J end lost 7 bases, and 9 bases lay between the germline ends. Germline loops: CDR1 SGHVS, CDR2 FQNEAQ. CDR3 loop: CASSLASGFGYTF. CDR3 nucleotide sequence: TGTGCCAGCAGCTTAGCTTCAGGGTTTGGCTACACCTTC.